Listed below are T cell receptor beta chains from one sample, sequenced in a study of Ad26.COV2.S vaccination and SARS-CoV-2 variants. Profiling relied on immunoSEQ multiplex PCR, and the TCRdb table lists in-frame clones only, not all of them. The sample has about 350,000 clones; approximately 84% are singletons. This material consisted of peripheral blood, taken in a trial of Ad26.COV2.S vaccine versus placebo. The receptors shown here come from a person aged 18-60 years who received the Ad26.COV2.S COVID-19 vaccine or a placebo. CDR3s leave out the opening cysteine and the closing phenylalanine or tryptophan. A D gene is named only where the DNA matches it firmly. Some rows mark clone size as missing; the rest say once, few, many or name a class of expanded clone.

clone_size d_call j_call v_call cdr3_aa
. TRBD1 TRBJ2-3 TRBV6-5 ASLRQGSTDTQY
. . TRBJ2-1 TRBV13 ASSPLF
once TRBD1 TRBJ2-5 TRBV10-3 AITKGQGASETQY
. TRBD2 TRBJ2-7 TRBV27 ASSPRLAGESSYEQY
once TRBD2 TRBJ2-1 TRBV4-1 ASSQPRGLAGPNNEQF
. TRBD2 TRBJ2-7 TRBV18 ASSPPSGGTIYEQY
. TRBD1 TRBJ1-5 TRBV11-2 ASSAGTGPHQPQH
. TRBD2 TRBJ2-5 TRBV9 ASSTIAGGRETQY
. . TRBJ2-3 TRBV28 ASSPKDTQY
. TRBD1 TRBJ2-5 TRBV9 ASSAGGEETQY
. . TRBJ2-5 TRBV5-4 ASSLGGSWGETQY
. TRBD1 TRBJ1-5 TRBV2 ARGGRTGLNQPQH
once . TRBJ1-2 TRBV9 ASSRTLANYGYT